This T cell receptor (beta chain) was retrieved from a study of radiation and T cells in renal cell carcinoma. Worth noting for this clone: Its antigen is undetermined.

Documented time point: blood 2 weeks post-SBRT. The treatment is: 15 Gy SBRT to primary tumor, nephrectomy 4 weeks later. This renal cell carcinoma was of the clear cell type. Method: immunoSEQ multiplex PCR; TCRdb's copy keeps in-frame clones and lacks some. The sample includes tens of thousands of clones, 80% of them seen just once. General study results and limits: In blood, top tumor clones expanded by 2 weeks, shrinking by 4. Without pretreatment biopsies, baseline tumor clonotype presence was undetermined.

The material sequenced was blood, taken from a patient whose treatment included radiotherapy and nephrectomy. The TCR originated in a woman aged 65 to 85 with renal cell carcinoma.

The CDR3 protein is CSVERGVGETQYF. CDR3 nucleotide sequence: TGCAGCGTTGAACGAGGAGTTGGGGAGACCCAGTACTTC. This sequence joins TRBV29-1 and TRBJ2-5; D gene unclear. This CDR3 contains 13 residues. Germline CDR1 and CDR2: SQVTM and ANQGSEA. The V end was cut by 2 bases, the J end by 5 bases, with 12 bases between.